This TCR beta chain was sequenced for a study of T cell repertoires in cytomegalovirus infection. Overall study: Carrying CMV and the relevant HLA type showed in public TCR beta signatures. General observations from the study: Cumulated frequencies of public TCR beta families served to identify carriers of CMV plus the relevant HLA. Dominating the ex vivo response were HLA-C-restricted CMV-specific TCR beta clonotypes.

In TCRdb, the reads were re-called with MiXCR into one record per CDR3 protein. The sample shows roughly 600,000 distinct CDR3 sequences, 20% to 25% of them seen only once. This clonotype was detected many times. What it binds is unknown. The CDR3 extends over 15 amino acids. The V gene's germline CDR1 is SGHVS and CDR2 FQNEAQ. V was clipped by 5 bases and J by 5 bases, with 16 bases between them. Material for sequencing was CD8+ T cells from PBMCs. The chain has TRBV7-8 and TRBJ1-5; D possibly corresponds to TRBD1 (6 bases). The receptor's source is a human donor in good health (CMV status not recorded). Some clones in this sample may be carry-over from other donors' samples. DNA of the CDR3: TGTGCCAGCAGCGCTGGACAGTTTCTTCATCAGCCCCAGCATTTT. It codes for CASSAGQFLHQPQHF.